The present entry profiles one T cell receptor (beta chain) with its context. The method was immunoSEQ multiplex PCR; TCRdb's version includes in-frame clones alone and lacks a portion of them. The sample lists some 130,000 clones, about 80% occurring once. The V gene's germline CDR1 is KGHSH and CDR2 LQKENI. V was shortened by 6 bases and J by 1 base, with 9 bases between the two germline ends. The CDR3 covers 14 residues. This sample is part of a study of cytomegalovirus exposure and HLA in healthy donors. The chain links TRBV18 to TRBJ2-2; weak D call: TRBD1 (5 bases). The sequencing input was PBMCs. This TCR derives from a man between 25 and 39 years old in good health and CMV-seropositive. The CDR3 reads CASSPGQNTGELFF. Written as DNA, the CDR3 is TGTGCCAGCTCCCCCGGACAGAACACCGGGGAGCTGTTTTTT.